The rows below give T cell receptor beta chains drawn from one sample of a study of blood T cell repertoires in COVID-19. The protocol was immunoSEQ multiplex PCR, while the TCRdb copy is restricted to in-frame clones and leaves out a portion. Of roughly 150,000 clones listed, roughly 78% are singletons. The source material was PBMCs or T cells enriched from blood (not recorded which). These receptors were obtained from a woman in her 70s in a cohort exposed to, infected with or recovered from COVID-19 (not recorded which). CDR3s include the opening cysteine and the closing phenylalanine or tryptophan. The order of the fields is D gene, V gene, J gene, clone size, CDR3 protein, CDR3 DNA. The D gene is left open where the match is weak. For some rows the clone size is stated as once, few or many, or as a class when expanded; others skip it.

TRBD1	TRBV24-1	TRBJ2-1	-	CATKATGAYNEQFF	TGTGCCACCAAAGCGACAGGGGCTTACAATGAGCAGTTCTTC
TRBD1	TRBV7-3	TRBJ2-1	-	CASSSAGTDRNEQFF	TGTGCCAGCAGTTCCGCCGGGACAGATAGAAATGAGCAGTTCTTC
TRBD2	TRBV3-1/TRBV3-2	TRBJ2-7	few	CASAPTSEYSYEQYF	TGTGCCAGCGCGCCCACTAGCGAGTACTCCTACGAGCAGTACTTC
TRBD1	TRBV18	TRBJ1-2	-	CASSPGTGPDGYTF	TGTGCCAGCTCACCCGGGACAGGACCCGATGGCTACACCTTC
-	TRBV5-1	TRBJ2-3	-	CASSLGPGDTQYF	TGCGCCAGCAGCTTGGGCCCCGGAGATACGCAGTATTTT
-	TRBV11-3	TRBJ1-1	-	CASSLVGEVSTEAFF	TGTGCCAGCAGCTTAGTGGGGGAGGTGAGCACTGAAGCTTTCTTT
-	TRBV28	TRBJ1-3	-	CASHAGGAGNTIYF	TGTGCCAGCCATGCGGGGGGCGCAGGAAACACCATATATTTT
-	TRBV13	TRBJ1-2	-	CASSLDRNYGYTF	TGTGCCAGCAGCTTGGACAGAAACTATGGCTACACCTTC
TRBD1	TRBV5-4	TRBJ2-1	-	CASSSGTGANEQFF	TGTGCCAGCAGCTCCGGGACAGGGGCGAATGAGCAGTTCTTC
-	TRBV27	TRBJ1-1	-	CASSLARNTEAFF	TGTGCCAGCAGTTTGGCCAGAAACACTGAAGCTTTCTTT
-	TRBV28	TRBJ1-4	-	CASSLWEGSGNEKLFF	TGTGCCAGCAGTTTATGGGAAGGCAGCGGGAATGAAAAACTGTTTTTT
-	TRBV3-1/TRBV3-2	TRBJ2-1	-	CASSHLRYNEQFF	TGTGCCAGCAGCCACCTGAGGTACAATGAGCAGTTCTTC
TRBD2	TRBV5-4	TRBJ2-1	-	CASRTSGVSEQFF	TGTGCCAGCAGGACTAGCGGAGTATCGGAGCAGTTCTTC
TRBD1	TRBV28	TRBJ2-3	few	CASSRPWDRGFTDTQYF	TGTGCCAGCAGCCGACCTTGGGACAGGGGGTTTACAGATACGCAGTATTTT
TRBD2	TRBV9	TRBJ2-7	-	CASSSTLGGTSGIDEQYF	TGTGCCAGCAGCTCCACGCTCGGGGGGACTAGCGGGATTGACGAGCAGTACTTC
TRBD1	TRBV12-3/TRBV12-4	TRBJ2-2	-	CASRTQGAGELFF	TGTGCCAGCAGAACTCAGGGGGCCGGGGAGCTGTTTTTT
TRBD1	TRBV19	TRBJ2-7	-	CASLKTGTYEQYF	TGTGCCAGCCTAAAGACAGGGACCTACGAGCAGTACTTC
-	TRBV5-5	TRBJ2-7	few	CASSLLRDTLEQYF	TGTGCCAGCAGCTTGTTGAGGGATACCCTCGAGCAGTACTTC
-	TRBV5-1	TRBJ2-5	-	CASREEVTETQYF	TGCGCCAGCAGAGAGGAGGTAACCGAGACCCAGTACTTC
TRBD1	TRBV6-5	TRBJ1-1	few	CASSSGTGSTEAFF	TGTGCCAGCAGTTCCGGGACAGGGTCGACTGAAGCTTTCTTT
-	TRBV19	TRBJ2-5	-	CASSPGQKETQYF	TGTGCCAGTAGTCCTGGACAGAAAGAGACCCAGTACTTC
TRBD1	TRBV10-3	TRBJ1-5	-	CAITPDRDQPQHF	TGTGCCATCACCCCCGACAGGGATCAGCCCCAGCATTTT
-	TRBV11-2	TRBJ1-6	few	CASSPGVLGSYNSPLHF	TGTGCCAGCAGCCCAGGGGTATTAGGGTCCTATAATTCACCCCTCCACTTT
TRBD2	TRBV11-2	TRBJ2-1	-	CASTLADSYNEQFF	TGTGCCAGCACCCTAGCGGACTCCTACAATGAGCAGTTCTTC
-	TRBV5-5	TRBJ1-6	-	CASSLPPGLNSPLHF	TGTGCCAGCAGCCTCCCCCCAGGGCTAAATTCACCCCTCCACTTT
TRBD2	TRBV7-2	TRBJ2-2	-	CASSLVATSGPGGELFF	TGTGCCAGCAGCTTAGTTGCGACTAGCGGCCCAGGGGGGGAGCTGTTTTTT
TRBD1	TRBV28	TRBJ1-5	-	CASRQGARQPQHF	TGTGCCAGCAGACAGGGGGCGCGACAGCCCCAGCATTTT
TRBD1	TRBV27	TRBJ2-5	-	CASSPWTGGGRETQYF	TGTGCCAGCAGTCCCTGGACAGGGGGCGGGCGGGAGACCCAGTACTTC
TRBD2	TRBV24-1	TRBJ2-3	-	CATSATAGGKADTQYF	TGTGCCACCAGCGCCACAGCGGGAGGGAAGGCAGATACGCAGTATTTT
TRBD1	TRBV7-9	TRBJ1-4	-	CASSIGQGEKLFF	TGTGCCAGCAGCATCGGACAGGGGGAAAAACTGTTTTTT
-	TRBV11-3	TRBJ2-2	-	CASSSRLGPGELFF	TGTGCCAGCAGCAGTCGACTTGGCCCCGGGGAGCTGTTTTTT
TRBD2	TRBV15	TRBJ2-7	-	CATSRALAGAYEQYF	TGTGCCACCAGCAGAGCATTAGCGGGGGCCTACGAGCAGTACTTC
-	TRBV5-4	TRBJ2-5	-	CASSLTISRETQYF	TGTGCCAGCAGCTTGACCATCTCTAGGGAGACCCAGTACTTC
TRBD1	TRBV11-2	TRBJ2-1	-	CASSPRTGYNEQFF	TGTGCCAGCAGTCCGCGGACAGGGTACAATGAGCAGTTCTTC
-	TRBV7-3	TRBJ2-3	-	CASSPAPSGLYTDTQYF	TGTGCCAGCAGCCCCGCCCCGTCAGGACTGTACACAGATACGCAGTATTTT
-	TRBV4-2	TRBJ2-1	once	CASSQDQISPYNEQFF	TGTGCCAGCAGCCAAGATCAGATTAGCCCCTACAATGAGCAGTTCTTC
TRBD1	TRBV10-3	TRBJ1-3	-	CATRDRSSGNTIYF	TGTGCCACCCGGGACAGGAGCTCTGGAAACACCATATATTTT
-	TRBV11-3	TRBJ2-3	-	CASSLAEHTDTQYF	TGTGCCAGCAGCTTGGCGGAACACACAGATACGCAGTATTTT
-	TRBV27	TRBJ2-1	-	CASREYSGPNEQFF	TGTGCCAGCAGGGAGTACAGCGGACCCAATGAGCAGTTCTTC
TRBD1	TRBV3-1/TRBV3-2	TRBJ2-5	-	CASSYITGGGQAQYF	TGTGCCAGCAGCTATATTACAGGGGGCGGGCAGGCCCAGTACTTC
-	TRBV6-2/TRBV6-3	TRBJ1-1	-	CASSYVSGGAAMNTEAFF	TGTGCCAGCAGTTACGTATCGGGGGGGGCAGCAATGAACACTGAAGCTTTCTTT
TRBD2	TRBV7-9	TRBJ2-7	few	CASSSGTRNSYEQYF	TGTGCCAGCAGCTCCGGGACTAGGAACTCCTACGAGCAGTACTTC
-	TRBV5-1	TRBJ1-1	-	CASSLTGENTEAFF	TGCGCCAGCAGCTTGACCGGGGAGAACACTGAAGCTTTCTTT
-	TRBV5-1	TRBJ2-7	-	CASSLDGRGTYEQYF	TGCGCCAGCAGCTTGGATGGCAGGGGCACCTACGAGCAGTACTTC